Here is one T cell receptor beta chain with its context. These data belong to a study of blood T cell repertoires in COVID-19. About the study: T cells, B-cell-depleted T cells, or PBMCs provided the cDNA or gDNA that served as material.

Assay: immunoSEQ multiplex PCR; the TCRdb copy retains only in-frame clones and omits some. The repertoire has 300,000 to 450,000 clones, about nine tenths of them found once; the top ten carry over 3.5%. The specimen sequenced was peripheral blood. The TCR originated in a woman aged 55 to 70 with COVID-19, enrolled during active disease.

The CDR3 DNA is TGTGCCAGCAGTTTCGGGACAGGGATCGGCGGCTACACCTTC. Its protein is CASSFGTGIGGYTF. The rearrangement uses TRBV27 and TRBJ1-2; 9 bases are a match to TRBD1. Per the germline V gene, CDR1 is MNHEY and CDR2 is SMNVEV (reference sequence). This CDR3 has 14 residues. The V gene end was trimmed by 3 bases and the J gene end by 8 bases; junction bases not matched to a gene: 7.